The clone carrying this T cell receptor (beta chain) was detected many times. The target antigen is unknown. CDR1 and CDR2 from the germline V gene are SGHVS and FQNEAQ. CDR3 length: 16 residues. Trimming removed 7 bases from V and 9 bases from J; junction bases left unmatched: 13. The sample originates from a study of T-cell reconstitution after alpha-beta-depleted transplantation in children. Study-level findings and limits: Once a year had passed after transplant, T-cell counts and diversity came mostly from newly produced T cells. As was reported, about two months after transplant, alpha-beta T cells came from several hundred expanded graft clones.

A library of TCRbeta sequences, prepared with unique molecular identifiers, was generated. MiXCR, run by TCRdb on the PCR reads, gives a single entry per CDR3 protein. The data show roughly 300,000 distinct CDR3 sequences, more than 9% seen once. This clonotype was obtained from a male patient aged 2 to 10 who had a stem cell transplant for chronic granulomatous disease, so the T cells may come from the graft donor. The sequencing here drew on peripheral blood, taken 180 days after TCRalphabeta/CD19-depleted stem cell transplant. This chain connects TRBV7-8 to TRBJ2-1, with 12 bases that match TRBD2. DNA for the CDR3: TGTGCCAGCATTCCACGGGGACTAGCGGGCCAGGGTGAGCAGTTCTTC. Translation: CASIPRGLAGQGEQFF. The full variable domain, rest sourced from reference TRBV7-8 and TRBJ2-1, is GAGVSQSPRYKVAKRGQDVALRCDPISGHVSLFWYQQALGQGPEFLTYFQNEAQLDKSGLPSDRFFAERPEGSVSTLKIQRTQQEDSAVYLCASIPRGLAGQGEQFFGPGTRLTVL.